This entry describes one T cell receptor beta chain. Its antigen is not known. Germline lookup yields CDR1 SGHTA and CDR2 FQGNSA. The CDR3 runs to 14 residues. Trimming shortened V by 1 base and J by 4 bases, and 11 bases separated the two germline ends. The data originate from a study of vaccination and CD4 T cells after COVID-19. Study information: At a median approximately 100 days (range 35 to 161) after diagnosis, post-COVID samples were drawn. Every culture used as a control got a CEFX pool, an HIV-1 Nef pool, or no peptide.

The treatment: approximately 9-day PBMC culture with coronavirus spike peptide pools or control peptides (ViraFEST assay). Sequenced with the Oncomine TCR Beta short-read assay was DNA taken from cultured CD4+ T cells. Using its own MiXCR run on the PCR reads, TCRdb lists one record per CDR3 protein. The data show approximately 10,000 distinct CDR3 sequences, roughly three fifths seen once. The sequence derives from a human donor who had recovered from COVID-19. Sequencing was carried out using CD4+ T cells from blood, cultured in vitro. V gene TRBV7-2 combines with J gene TRBJ2-7; weak D call: TRBD1 (6 bases). CDR3 in DNA: TGTGCCAGCAGCTTAGATTCGACAGGATACGAGCAGTACTTC. Translating it yields CASSLDSTGYEQYF.